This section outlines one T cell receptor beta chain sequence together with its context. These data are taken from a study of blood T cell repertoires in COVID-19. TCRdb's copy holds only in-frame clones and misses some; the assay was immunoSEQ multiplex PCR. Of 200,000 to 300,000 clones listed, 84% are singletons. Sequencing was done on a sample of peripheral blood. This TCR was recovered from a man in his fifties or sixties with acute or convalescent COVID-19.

In DNA, the CDR3 is TGTGCCAGCAGTTACGAAGGGACAGGGAGTTCACCCCTCCACTTT. As protein: CASSYEGTGSSPLHF. V gene TRBV6-5 combines with J gene TRBJ1-6, with TRBD1 identical over 9 bases. V shed 2 bases, J shed 9 bases, and the junction held 5 bases outside the gene matches. Germline V gene lookup returns CDR1 MNHEY and CDR2 SVGAGI. This CDR3 spans 15 amino acids.